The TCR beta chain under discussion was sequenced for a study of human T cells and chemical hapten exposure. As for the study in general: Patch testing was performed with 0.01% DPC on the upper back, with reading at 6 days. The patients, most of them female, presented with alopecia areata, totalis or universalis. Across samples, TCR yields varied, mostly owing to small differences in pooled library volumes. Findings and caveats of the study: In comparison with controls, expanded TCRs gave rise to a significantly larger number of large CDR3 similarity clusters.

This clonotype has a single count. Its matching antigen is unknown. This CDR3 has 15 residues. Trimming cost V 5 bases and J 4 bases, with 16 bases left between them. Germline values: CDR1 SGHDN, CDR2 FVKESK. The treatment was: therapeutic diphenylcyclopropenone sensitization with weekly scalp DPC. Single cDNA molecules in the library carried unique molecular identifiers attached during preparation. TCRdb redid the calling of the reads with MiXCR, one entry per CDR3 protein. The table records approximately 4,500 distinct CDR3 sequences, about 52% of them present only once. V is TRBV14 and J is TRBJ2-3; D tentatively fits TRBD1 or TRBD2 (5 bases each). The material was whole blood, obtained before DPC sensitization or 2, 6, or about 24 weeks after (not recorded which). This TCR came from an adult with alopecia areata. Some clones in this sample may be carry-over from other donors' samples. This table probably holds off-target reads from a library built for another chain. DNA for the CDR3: TGTGCCAGCAGCTACGGGACCCTTCCTTCAGATACGCAGTATTTT. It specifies CASSYGTLPSDTQYF.